This T cell receptor (beta chain) was sequenced in a study of identical twins. TCRdb redid the calling of the 5' RACE reads with MiXCR, one entry per CDR3 protein. The sample has around 280,000 distinct CDR3 sequences, roughly 8.6% seen once; the top ten hold roughly 2%. This clonotype was found a few times. This sample was also put to use in a study of yellow fever vaccine responses in identical twins.

Sample: memory (CD45RO+) T cells sorted from blood. The clonotype was recovered from a woman under 30 in good health.

CDR3 DNA sequence: TGTGCCAGCAGTGATAGTAGGTTTGGGGCAGATACGCAGTATTTT. It specifies CASSDSRFGADTQYF. The chain is built from TRBV6-4 and TRBJ2-3; D gene ambiguous. V lost 3 bases to trimming and J lost 4 bases, with 14 bases between them. This CDR3 contains 15 residues. Per the germline V gene, CDR1 is MRHNA and CDR2 is SNTAGT.